One and the same sample provided the 6 T cell receptor beta chains below, sequenced in a study of blood T cell repertoires in COVID-19 (dated by TCRdb to the early 2020s). Library prep was done by the immunoSEQ multiplex PCR assay. TCRdb carries this immuneACCESS record with in-frame sequences only. Its versions omit some clonotypes, under half of them owing to an unresolved V gene in the studies checked, with the rest unexplained. This sample holds some 140,000 clones; just under 85% were observed only once. The ten biggest clones cover about 13% of the sample. Sequencing was carried out using peripheral blood. The source is a human donor in a cohort sampled during active COVID-19.

This sequence joins TRBV5-4 and TRBJ2-1; tentatively, D is TRBD2 (6 bases). Germline CDR1 reads SGHNT; CDR2 reads YYREEE (reference sequence). V was cut by 4 bases and J by 6 bases, with 23 bases left in between. This CDR3 contains 17 residues. The DNA of the CDR3 is TGTGCCAGCAGCCCGGAGAGGGGACTTGGGGGGAGCAATGAGCAGTTCTTC. Translation gives CASSPERGLGGSNEQFF.

The V call is TRBV11-2, the J call TRBJ2-7; a weak D match, TRBD2 (6 bases). CDR1 and CDR2 (germline): SGHAT, FQNNGV. V was cut by 2 bases and J by 2 bases, with 7 bases left in between. The CDR3 consists of 13 residues. The CDR3 loop is CASSLRGTYEQYF. The CDR3, as DNA: TGTGCCAGCAGCTTACGGGGGACCTACGAGCAGTACTTC.

This chain uses TRBV3-1 (or the pseudogene TRBV3-2) with TRBJ2-1; tentative D call: TRBD1 (5 bases). V was pared by 1 base and J by 3 bases, with 13 bases between. The CDR3 length is 16 residues. Germline V gene sequence: CDR1 LGHDT, CDR2 YNNKEL (reference sequence). CDR3 sequence (DNA): TGTGCCAGCAGCCAAGTTTCTAGGGGCGGCTACAATGAGCAGTTCTTC. Protein product: CASSQVSRGGYNEQFF.

CDR3 in DNA: TGTGCCAGCGGCCCGGACAGGGACGGATGGGGCAGCAATCAGCCCCAGCATTTT. It encodes CASGPDRDGWGSNQPQHF. The chain is built from TRBV27 and TRBJ1-5; 8 nucleotides line up with TRBD1. V lost 8 bases to trimming and J lost 1 base; unmatched junction nucleotides: 16. The germline V gene has CDR1 MNHEY and CDR2 SMNVEV (reference sequence). CDR3 length: 18 residues.

The CDR3 loop is CASSLGYSSLAEAFF. The CDR3 coding sequence is TGTGCCAGCAGCTTAGGTTATAGCAGTCTTGCTGAAGCTTTCTTT. V gene TRBV7-2 combines with J gene TRBJ1-1, with D hard to call. The CDR3 has 15 amino acids. Germline lookup yields CDR1 SGHTA and CDR2 FQGNSA. V lost 1 base, J lost 6 bases, and 15 bases lay in between.

The genes are TRBV27 and TRBJ2-3; TRBD1 agrees at 7 bases. V was pared by 7 bases and J by 5 bases, with 6 bases of the junction left unmatched. The CDR3 runs to 13 residues. CDR1 is MNHEY and CDR2 is SMNVEV in the germline V gene (reference sequence). The CDR3 DNA reads TGTGCCAGCAAAGCAACAGGGGAAGATACGCAGTATTTT. Protein product: CASKATGEDTQYF.